One T cell receptor (beta chain) is described in this entry. The V gene's germline CDR1 is MNHEY and CDR2 SVGAGI. The CDR3 runs 15 residues. V was pared by 7 bases and J by 0 bases, with 15 bases between. The sample is drawn from a study of blood T cell repertoires in COVID-19. Study at large: The cDNA or gDNA used as material had been derived from T cells, B-cell-depleted T cells, or PBMCs.

In the original workflow: Reference gene primer amplification gave nucleated cell count estimates. Here immunoSEQ multiplex PCR was the method, and the copy in TCRdb shows in-frame clones only, minus some. V, J and clone size reflect that table, while D and trimming were determined from the DNA. This sample has around 200,000 clones, with roughly 90% found just once. Sequenced input: peripheral blood. This sequence joins TRBV6-5 and TRBJ1-1; D possibly corresponds to TRBD1 (5 bases). This receptor was taken from a man in his forties with active or convalescent COVID-19. CDR3 sequence: CASTQRGGMNTEAFF. The CDR3 nucleotides are TGTGCCAGCACCCAAAGGGGCGGGATGAACACTGAAGCTTTCTTT.